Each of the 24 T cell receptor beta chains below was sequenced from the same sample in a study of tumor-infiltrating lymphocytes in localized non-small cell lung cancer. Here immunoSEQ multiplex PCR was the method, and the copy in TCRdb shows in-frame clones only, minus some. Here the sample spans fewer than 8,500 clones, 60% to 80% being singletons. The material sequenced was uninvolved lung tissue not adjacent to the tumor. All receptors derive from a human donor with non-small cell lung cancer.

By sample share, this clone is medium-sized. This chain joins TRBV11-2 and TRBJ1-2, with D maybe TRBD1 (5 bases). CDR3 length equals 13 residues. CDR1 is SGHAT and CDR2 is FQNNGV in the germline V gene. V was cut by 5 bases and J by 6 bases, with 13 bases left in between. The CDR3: CASSRDGFNGYTF. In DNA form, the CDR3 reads TGTGCCAGCAGCCGGGACGGATTTAATGGCTACACCTTC.

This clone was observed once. The CDR3 nucleotides read TGTGCCAGCCCCCCGCATGTAGCGGGAGTCAATGAGCAGTTCTTC. Amino acid sequence: CASPPHVAGVNEQFF. The chain recombines TRBV28 with TRBJ2-1; 9 nucleotides align to TRBD2. The germline V gene has CDR1 MDHEN and CDR2 SYDVKM. The CDR3 extends over 15 amino acids. The ends lost 8 bases at V and 6 bases at J; junction bases unmatched: 11.

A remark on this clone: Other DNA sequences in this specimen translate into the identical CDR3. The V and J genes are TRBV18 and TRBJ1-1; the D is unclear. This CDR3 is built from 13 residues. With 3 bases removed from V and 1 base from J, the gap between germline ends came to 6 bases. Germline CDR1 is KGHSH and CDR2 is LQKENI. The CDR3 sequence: CASSPMANTEAFF. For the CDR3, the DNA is TGTGCCAGCTCACCTATGGCGAACACTGAAGCTTTCTTT.

The CDR3 reads CASSLSPYEQYF. CDR3 coding DNA: TGTGCCAGCAGCTTGTCCCCCTACGAGCAGTACTTC. V is TRBV11-3 and J is TRBJ2-7; D remains unclear. Between the trimmed V and J ends, which lost 3 bases and 2 bases, there was a span of 5 bases. This CDR3 contains 12 residues. Germline CDR1 reads SGHNT; CDR2 reads YENEEA. Full variable domain (missing parts from reference TRBV11-3 and TRBJ2-7): EAGVVQSPRYKIIEKKQPVAFWCNPISGHNTLYWYLQNLGQGPELLIRYENEEAVDDSQLPKDRFSAERLKGVDSTLKIQPAELGDSAVYLCASSLSPYEQYFGPGTRLTVT.

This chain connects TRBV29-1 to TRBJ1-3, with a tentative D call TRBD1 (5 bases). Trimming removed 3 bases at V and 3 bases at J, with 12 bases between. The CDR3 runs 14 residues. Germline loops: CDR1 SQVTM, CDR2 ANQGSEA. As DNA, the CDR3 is TGCAGCGTTGACCCTTCGGGGGATGGAAACACCATATATTTT. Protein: CSVDPSGDGNTIYF.

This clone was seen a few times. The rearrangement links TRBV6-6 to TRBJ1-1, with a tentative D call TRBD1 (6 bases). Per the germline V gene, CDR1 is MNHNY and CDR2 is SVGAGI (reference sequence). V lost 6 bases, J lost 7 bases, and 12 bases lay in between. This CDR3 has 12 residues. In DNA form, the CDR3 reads TGTGCCAGCAGCCAAGGGGGGATTGAAGCTTTCTTT. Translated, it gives CASSQGGIEAFF.

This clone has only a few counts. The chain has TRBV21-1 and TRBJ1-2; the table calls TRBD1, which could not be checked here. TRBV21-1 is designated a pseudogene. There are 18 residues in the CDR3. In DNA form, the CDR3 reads TGTGCCAGCAGCAAATCGAAGACAGGAGGACGGGAAGGTGATGGCTACACCTTC. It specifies CASSKSKTGGREGDGYTF.

For the CDR3, the DNA is TGTGCCAGCAGGGATGATGGCTACACCTTC. This codes for CASRDDGYTF. V gene TRBV6-6 combines with J gene TRBJ1-2; D is ambiguous. This CDR3 spans 10 amino acids. The V and J ends lost 6 bases and 6 bases respectively, with 5 bases between them. CDR1 is MNHNY and CDR2 is SVGAGI in the germline V gene (reference sequence).

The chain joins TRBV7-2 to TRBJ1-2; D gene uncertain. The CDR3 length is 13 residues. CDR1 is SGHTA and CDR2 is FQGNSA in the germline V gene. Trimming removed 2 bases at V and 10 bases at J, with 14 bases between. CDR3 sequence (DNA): TGTGCCAGCAGCTTATGGGCAGGAGGTGACTACACCTTC. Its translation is CASSLWAGGDYTF.

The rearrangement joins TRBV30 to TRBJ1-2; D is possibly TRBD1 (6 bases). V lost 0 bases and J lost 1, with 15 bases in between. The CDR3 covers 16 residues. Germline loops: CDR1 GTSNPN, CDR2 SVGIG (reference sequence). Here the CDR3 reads CAWSVGGLNHNYGYTF. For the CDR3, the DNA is TGTGCCTGGAGTGTGGGGGGGCTTAACCATAACTATGGCTACACCTTC.

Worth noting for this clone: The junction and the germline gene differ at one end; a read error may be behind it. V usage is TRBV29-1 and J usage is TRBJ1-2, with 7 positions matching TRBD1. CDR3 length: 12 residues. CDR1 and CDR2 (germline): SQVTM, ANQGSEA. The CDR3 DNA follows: TGCAGCGGCAAAACAGGGGAGCGGCCTCTCAGCTTC. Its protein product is CSGKTGERPLSF.

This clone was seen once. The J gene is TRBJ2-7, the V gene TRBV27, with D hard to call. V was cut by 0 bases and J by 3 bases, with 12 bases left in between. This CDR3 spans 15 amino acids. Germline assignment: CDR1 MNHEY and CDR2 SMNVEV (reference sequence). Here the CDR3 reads CASSLSAASVYEQYF. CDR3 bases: TGTGCCAGCAGTTTATCCGCTGCATCGGTCTACGAGCAGTACTTC.

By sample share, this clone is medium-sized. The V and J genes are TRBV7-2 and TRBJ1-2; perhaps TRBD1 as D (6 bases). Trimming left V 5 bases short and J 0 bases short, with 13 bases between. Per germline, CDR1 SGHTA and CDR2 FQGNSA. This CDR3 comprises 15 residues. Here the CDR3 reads CASSANRVTNYGYTF. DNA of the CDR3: TGTGCCAGCAGCGCGAACAGGGTTACTAACTATGGCTACACCTTC. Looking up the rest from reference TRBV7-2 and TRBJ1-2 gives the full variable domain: GAGVSQSPSNKVTEKGKDVELRCDPISGHTALYWYRQSLGQGLEFLIYFQGNSAPDKSGLPSDRFSAERTGGSVSTLTIQRTQQEDSAVYLCASSANRVTNYGYTFGSGTRLTVV.

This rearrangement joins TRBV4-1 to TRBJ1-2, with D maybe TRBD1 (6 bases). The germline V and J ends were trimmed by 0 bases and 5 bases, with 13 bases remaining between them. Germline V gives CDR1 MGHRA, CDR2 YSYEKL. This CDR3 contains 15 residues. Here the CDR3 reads CASSQEWGAGYGYTF. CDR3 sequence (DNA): TGCGCCAGCAGCCAAGAATGGGGGGCGGGGTATGGCTACACCTTC.

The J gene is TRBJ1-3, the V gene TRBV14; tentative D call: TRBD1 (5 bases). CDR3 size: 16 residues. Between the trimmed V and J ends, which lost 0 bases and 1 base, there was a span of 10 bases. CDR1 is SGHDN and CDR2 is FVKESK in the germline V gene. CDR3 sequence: CASSQEKGRSGNTIYF. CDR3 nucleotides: TGTGCCAGCAGCCAAGAAAAGGGGAGGTCTGGAAACACCATATATTTT.

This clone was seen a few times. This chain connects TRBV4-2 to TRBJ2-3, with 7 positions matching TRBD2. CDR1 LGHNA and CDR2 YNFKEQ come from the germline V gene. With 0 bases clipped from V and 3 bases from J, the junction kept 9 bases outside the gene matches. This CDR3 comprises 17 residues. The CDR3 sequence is CASSQDKREVLTDTQYF. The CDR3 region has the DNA TGTGCCAGCAGCCAAGATAAACGGGAGGTTTTAACAGATACGCAGTATTTT.

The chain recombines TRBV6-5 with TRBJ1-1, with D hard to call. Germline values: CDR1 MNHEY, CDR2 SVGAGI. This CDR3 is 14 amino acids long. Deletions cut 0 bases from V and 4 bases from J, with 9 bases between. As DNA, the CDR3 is TGTGCCAGCAGTTACTCGATCGAAGTCACTGAAGCTTTCTTT. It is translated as CASSYSIEVTEAFF.

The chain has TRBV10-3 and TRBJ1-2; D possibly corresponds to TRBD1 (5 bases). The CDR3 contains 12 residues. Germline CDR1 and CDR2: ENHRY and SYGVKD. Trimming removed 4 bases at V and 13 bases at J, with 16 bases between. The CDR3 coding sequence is TGTGCCATCAGTGGTTCAGGGCGACCAAGCACCTTC. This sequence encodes CAISGSGRPSTF.

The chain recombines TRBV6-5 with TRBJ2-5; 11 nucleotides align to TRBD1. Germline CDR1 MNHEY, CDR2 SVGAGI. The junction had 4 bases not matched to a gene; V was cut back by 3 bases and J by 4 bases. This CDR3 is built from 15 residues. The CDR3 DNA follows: TGTGCCAGCAGTTATCTGGGACAGGGGGTAGAGACCCAGTACTTC. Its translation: CASSYLGQGVETQYF.

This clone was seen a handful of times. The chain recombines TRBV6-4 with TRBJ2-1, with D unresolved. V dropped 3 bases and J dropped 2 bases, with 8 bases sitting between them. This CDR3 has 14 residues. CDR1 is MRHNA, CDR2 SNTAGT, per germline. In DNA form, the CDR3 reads TGTGCCAGCAGTGAGATGGGCGCCTACAATGAGCAGTTCTTC. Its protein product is CASSEMGAYNEQFF.

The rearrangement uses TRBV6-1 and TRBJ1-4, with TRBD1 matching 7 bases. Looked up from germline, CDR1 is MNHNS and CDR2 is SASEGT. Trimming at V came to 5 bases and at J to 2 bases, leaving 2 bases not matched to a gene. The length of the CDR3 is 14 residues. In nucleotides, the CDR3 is TGTGCCAGCAGTCCCAGGGGGACTAATGAAAAACTGTTTTTT. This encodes CASSPRGTNEKLFF.

CDR3 DNA: TGTGCCAGCAGCATGGGGACTGGGACCTACGAGCAGTACTTC. Its protein is CASSMGTGTYEQYF. The chain carries TRBV7-2 and TRBJ2-7; perhaps TRBD2 as D (6 bases). Germline loops: CDR1 SGHTA, CDR2 FQGNSA. V was pared by 5 bases and J by 2 bases, with 13 bases between. The CDR3 consists of 14 residues.

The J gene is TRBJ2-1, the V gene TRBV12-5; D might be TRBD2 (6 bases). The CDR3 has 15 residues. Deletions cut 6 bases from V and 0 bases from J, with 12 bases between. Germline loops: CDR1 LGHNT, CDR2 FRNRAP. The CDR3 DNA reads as TGTGCTAGTGGGCCACCGGGGGTCTCCTACAATGAGCAGTTCTTC. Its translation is CASGPPGVSYNEQFF.

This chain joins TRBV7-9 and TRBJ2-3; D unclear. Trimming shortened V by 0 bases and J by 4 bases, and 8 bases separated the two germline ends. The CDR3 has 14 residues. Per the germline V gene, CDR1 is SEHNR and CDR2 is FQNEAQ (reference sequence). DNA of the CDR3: TGTGCCAGCAGCTTAGCTCAGCCCTCAGATACGCAGTATTTT. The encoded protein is CASSLAQPSDTQYF.